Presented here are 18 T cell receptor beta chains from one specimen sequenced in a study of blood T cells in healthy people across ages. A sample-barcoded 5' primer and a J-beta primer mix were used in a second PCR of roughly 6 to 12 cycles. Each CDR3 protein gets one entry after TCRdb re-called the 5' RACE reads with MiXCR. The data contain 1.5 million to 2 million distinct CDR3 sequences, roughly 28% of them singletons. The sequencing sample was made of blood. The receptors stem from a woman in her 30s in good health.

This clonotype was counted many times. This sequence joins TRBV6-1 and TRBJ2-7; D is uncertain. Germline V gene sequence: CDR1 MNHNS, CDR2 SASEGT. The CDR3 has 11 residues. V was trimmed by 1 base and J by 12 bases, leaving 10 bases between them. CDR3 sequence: CASSEEAGGYF. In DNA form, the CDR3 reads TGTGCCAGCAGTGAAGAGGCAGGCGGGTACTTC.

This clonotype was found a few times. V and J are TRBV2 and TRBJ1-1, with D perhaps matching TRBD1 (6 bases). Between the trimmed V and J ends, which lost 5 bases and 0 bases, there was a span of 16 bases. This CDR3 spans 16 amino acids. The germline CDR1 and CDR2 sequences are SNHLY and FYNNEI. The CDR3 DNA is TGTGCCAGCAGTCGACTAGGGGGGGCCTTGAACACTGAAGCTTTCTTT. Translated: CASSRLGGALNTEAFF.

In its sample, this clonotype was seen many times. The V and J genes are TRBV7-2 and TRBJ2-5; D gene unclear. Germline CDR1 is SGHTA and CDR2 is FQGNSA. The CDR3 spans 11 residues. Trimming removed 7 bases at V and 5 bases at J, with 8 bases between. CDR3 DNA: TGTGCCAGCATGGGTGGGGAGACCCAGTACTTC. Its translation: CASMGGETQYF.

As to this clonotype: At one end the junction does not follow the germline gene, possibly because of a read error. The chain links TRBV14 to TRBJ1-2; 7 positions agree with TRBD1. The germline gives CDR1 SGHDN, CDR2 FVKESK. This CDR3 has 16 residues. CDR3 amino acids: CASNQDRGPRSYGYTF. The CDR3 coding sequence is TGTGCCAGCAACCAAGATAGGGGGCCAAGGTCCTATGGCTACACCTTC.

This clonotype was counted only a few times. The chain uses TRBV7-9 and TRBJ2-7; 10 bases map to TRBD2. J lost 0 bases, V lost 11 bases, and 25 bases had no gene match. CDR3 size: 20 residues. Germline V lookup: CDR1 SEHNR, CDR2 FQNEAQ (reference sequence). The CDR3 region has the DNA TGTGCCTGTATACGGGTCCCTGGCGGGACTAGCGAAGGGGCCTCCTACGAGCAGTACTTC. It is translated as CACIRVPGGTSEGASYEQYF.

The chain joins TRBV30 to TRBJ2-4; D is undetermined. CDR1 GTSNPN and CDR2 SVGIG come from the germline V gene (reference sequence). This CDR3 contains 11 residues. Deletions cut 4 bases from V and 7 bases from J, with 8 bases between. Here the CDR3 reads CAWMLGNIQYF. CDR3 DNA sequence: TGTGCCTGGATGTTGGGGAACATTCAGTACTTC.

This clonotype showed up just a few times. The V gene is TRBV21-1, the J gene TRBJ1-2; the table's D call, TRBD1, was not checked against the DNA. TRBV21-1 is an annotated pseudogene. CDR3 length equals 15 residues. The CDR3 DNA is TGTGCCAGCAGCAAACAGACAGGGGCCAGGGATGGCTACACCTTC. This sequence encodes CASSKQTGARDGYTF.

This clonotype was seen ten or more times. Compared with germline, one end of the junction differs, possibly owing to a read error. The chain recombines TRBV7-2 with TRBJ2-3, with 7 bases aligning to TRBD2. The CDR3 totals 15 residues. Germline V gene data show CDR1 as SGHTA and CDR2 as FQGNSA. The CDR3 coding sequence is TGCGCCAGCAGCTTAAGCGGGACTAGCACAGATACGCAGTATTTT. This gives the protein CASSLSGTSTDTQYF.

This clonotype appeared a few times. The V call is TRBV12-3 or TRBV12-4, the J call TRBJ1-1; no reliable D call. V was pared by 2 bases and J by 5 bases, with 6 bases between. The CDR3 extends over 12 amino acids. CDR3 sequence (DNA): TGTGCCAGCAGTTTAAGGAGTACTGAAGCTTTCTTT. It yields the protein CASSLRSTEAFF.

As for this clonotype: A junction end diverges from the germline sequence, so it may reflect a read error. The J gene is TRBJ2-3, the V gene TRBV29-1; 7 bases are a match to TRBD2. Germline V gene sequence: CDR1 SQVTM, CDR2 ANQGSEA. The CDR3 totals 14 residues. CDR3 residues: CNVEARGRGDTQYF. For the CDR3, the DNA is TGCAACGTTGAAGCCAGAGGGAGGGGAGATACGCAGTATTTT.

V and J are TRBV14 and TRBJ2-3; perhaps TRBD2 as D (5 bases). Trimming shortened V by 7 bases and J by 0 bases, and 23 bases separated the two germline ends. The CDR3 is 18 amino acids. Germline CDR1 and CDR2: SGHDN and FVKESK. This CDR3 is CASTHAGVRLLSTDTQYF. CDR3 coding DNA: TGTGCCAGCACCCACGCCGGCGTGAGACTATTGAGCACAGATACGCAGTATTTT. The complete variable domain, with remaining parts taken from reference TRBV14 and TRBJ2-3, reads EAGVTQFPSHSVIEKGQTVTLRCDPISGHDNLYWYRRVMGKEIKFLLHFVKESKQDESGMPNNRFLAERTGGTYSTLKVQPAELEDSGVYFCASTHAGVRLLSTDTQYFGPGTRLTVL.

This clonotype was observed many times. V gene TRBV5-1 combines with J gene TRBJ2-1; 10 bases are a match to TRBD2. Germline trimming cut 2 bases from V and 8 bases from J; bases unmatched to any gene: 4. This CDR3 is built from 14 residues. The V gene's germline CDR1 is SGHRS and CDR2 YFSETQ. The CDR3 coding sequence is TGCGCCAGCAGCTTAGAGCGGGGGGGTGATGAGCAGTTCTTC. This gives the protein CASSLERGGDEQFF.

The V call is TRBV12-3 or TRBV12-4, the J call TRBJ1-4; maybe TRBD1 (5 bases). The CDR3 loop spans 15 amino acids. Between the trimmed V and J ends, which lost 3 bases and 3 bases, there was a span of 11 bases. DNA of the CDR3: TGTGCCAGCAGTTTCCAGGTGGGGGCTAATGAAAAACTGTTTTTT. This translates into CASSFQVGANEKLFF.

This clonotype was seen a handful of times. The CDR3 DNA follows: TGTGCCAGCAGCCCTGGGACAGACTATAATTCACCCCTCCACTTT. It codes for CASSPGTDYNSPLHF. The chain is built from TRBV12-3 or TRBV12-4 and TRBJ1-6; 7 bases are shared with TRBD1. The CDR3 extends over 15 amino acids. V shed 6 bases and J 3 bases; nucleotides not matched to a gene: 5.

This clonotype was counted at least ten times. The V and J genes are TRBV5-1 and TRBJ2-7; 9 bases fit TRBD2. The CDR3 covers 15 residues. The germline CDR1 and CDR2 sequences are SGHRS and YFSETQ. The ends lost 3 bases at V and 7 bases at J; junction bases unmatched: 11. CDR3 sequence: CASSSGGVAGEEQYF. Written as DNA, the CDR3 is TGCGCCAGCAGCTCGGGGGGAGTAGCGGGAGAGGAGCAGTACTTC.

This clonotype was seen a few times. The CDR3 region is CASSLTGQANYGYTF. As DNA, the CDR3 is TGTGCCAGCAGCTTAACGGGACAGGCAAACTATGGCTACACCTTC. V gene TRBV5-5 combines with J gene TRBJ1-2; 8 bases are a match to TRBD1. The junction had 5 bases not matched to a gene; V was cut back by 2 bases and J by 2 bases. In germline, CDR1 is SGHKS, CDR2 YYEKEE (reference sequence). This CDR3 contains 15 residues.

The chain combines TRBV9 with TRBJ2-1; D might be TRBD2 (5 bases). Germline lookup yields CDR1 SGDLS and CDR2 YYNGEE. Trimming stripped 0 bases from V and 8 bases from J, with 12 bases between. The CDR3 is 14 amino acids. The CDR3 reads CASSVEGVVDEQFF. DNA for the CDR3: TGTGCCAGCAGCGTAGAGGGAGTTGTGGATGAGCAGTTCTTC.

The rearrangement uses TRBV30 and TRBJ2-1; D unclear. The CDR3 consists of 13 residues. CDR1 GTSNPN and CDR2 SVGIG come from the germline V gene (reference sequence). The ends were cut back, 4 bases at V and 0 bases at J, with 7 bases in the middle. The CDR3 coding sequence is TGTGCCTGGACTAGGGACTCCTACAATGAGCAGTTCTTC. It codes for CAWTRDSYNEQFF.